This T cell receptor beta chain came from a study of immune evolution from preneoplasia to lung adenocarcinoma. General study findings and limits: From normal lung to invasive adenocarcinoma, top clone frequencies appeared to decrease. Later-stage lesions appeared to have more T cells, more diversity, less clonality. Compared with EGFR-mutant or double wild-type lesions, KRAS-mutant nodules were more clonal.

Histologic diagnosis was independently verified by two lung pathologists. This clone has just one count. Its antigen is still unknown. The CDR3 contains 13 residues. Per the germline V gene, CDR1 is SGHTS and CDR2 is YDEGEE. Between the trimmed V and J ends, which lost 0 bases and 1 base, there was a span of 4 bases. Libraries were prepared by immunoSEQ multiplex PCR; TCRdb keeps only in-frame clonotypes and omits some of them. This table holds some 15,000 clones, around 86% found once. This receptor was identified in a donor at least 70 years old with lung adenocarcinoma. The rearrangement uses TRBV5-8 and TRBJ1-1; D gene ambiguous. Input material: FFPE lung adenocarcinoma in situ tissue. In DNA, the CDR3 is TGTGCCAGCAGCTTGGACACGAACACTGAAGCTTTCTTT. It encodes CASSLDTNTEAFF. Complete variable domain (other parts from reference TRBV5-8 and TRBJ1-1): EAGVTQSPTHLIKTRGQQATLRCSPISGHTSVYWYQQALGLGLQFLLWYDEGEERNRGNFPPRFSGRQFPNYSSELNVNALELEDSALYLCASSLDTNTEAFFGQGTRLTVV.